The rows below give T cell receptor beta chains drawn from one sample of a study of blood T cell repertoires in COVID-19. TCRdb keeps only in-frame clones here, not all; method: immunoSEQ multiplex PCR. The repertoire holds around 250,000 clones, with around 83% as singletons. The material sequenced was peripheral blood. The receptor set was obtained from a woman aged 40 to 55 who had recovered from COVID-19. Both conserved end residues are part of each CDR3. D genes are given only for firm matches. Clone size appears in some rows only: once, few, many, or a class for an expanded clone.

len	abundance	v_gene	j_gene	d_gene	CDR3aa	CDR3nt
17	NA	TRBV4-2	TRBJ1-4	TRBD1	CASSQEGAWTGLGELFF	TGTGCCAGCAGCCAAGAGGGGGCTTGGACAGGCCTGGGGGAACTGTTTTTT
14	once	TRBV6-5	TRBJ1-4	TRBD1	CASRGQGAREKLFF	TGTGCCAGCAGAGGACAGGGGGCACGGGAAAAACTGTTTTTT
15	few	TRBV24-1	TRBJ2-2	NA	CATSDGRVVTGELFF	TGTGCCACCAGTGACGGTAGAGTGGTCACCGGGGAGCTGTTTTTT
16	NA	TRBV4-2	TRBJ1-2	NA	CASSQDVRPLNYGYTF	TGTGCCAGCAGCCAAGATGTCAGGCCCCTCAACTATGGCTACACCTTC
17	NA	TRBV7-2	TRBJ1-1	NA	CASSPTSTGPTNTEAFF	TGTGCCAGCAGCCCTACATCGACAGGCCCGACTAACACTGAAGCTTTCTTT
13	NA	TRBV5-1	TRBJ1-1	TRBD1	CASSSGQTSEAFF	TGCGCCAGCAGCTCGGGACAGACTAGTGAAGCTTTCTTT
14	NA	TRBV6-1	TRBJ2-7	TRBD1	CASRGQGASREQYF	TGTGCCAGCCGGGGACAGGGGGCTTCGAGAGAGCAGTACTTC
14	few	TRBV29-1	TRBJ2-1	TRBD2	CSGTLAGNFNEQFF	TGCAGCGGGACCCTAGCGGGCAATTTCAATGAGCAGTTCTTC
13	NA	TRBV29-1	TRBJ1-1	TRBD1	CSALTGAATEAFF	TGCAGCGCTCTGACAGGGGCTGCCACTGAAGCTTTCTTT
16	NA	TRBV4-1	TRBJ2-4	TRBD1	CASSQVGGTAKNIQYF	TGCGCCAGCAGCCAAGTGGGTGGGACAGCTAAAAACATTCAGTACTTC
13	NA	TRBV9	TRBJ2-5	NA	CASSLRDLETQYF	TGTGCCAGCAGCCTACGGGACTTAGAGACCCAGTACTTC
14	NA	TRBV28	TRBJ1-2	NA	CASSTTGGIYGYTF	TGTGCCAGCAGTACTACAGGTGGGATCTATGGCTACACCTTC
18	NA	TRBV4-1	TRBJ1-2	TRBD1	CASSHALRLTGTGNGYTF	TGCGCCAGCAGCCACGCCCTACGACTAACCGGGACAGGGAATGGCTACACCTTC
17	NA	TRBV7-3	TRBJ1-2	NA	CASSLTPQQGTGYGYTF	TGTGCCAGCAGCTTAACTCCCCAACAGGGCACTGGCTATGGCTACACCTTC
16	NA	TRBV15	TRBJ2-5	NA	CATSRDKEVLGETQYF	TGTGCCACCAGCAGAGATAAGGAGGTCTTAGGAGAGACCCAGTACTTC
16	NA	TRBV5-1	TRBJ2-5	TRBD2	CASSLAVLAGKETQYF	TGCGCCAGCAGCTTGGCCGTACTAGCGGGAAAAGAGACCCAGTACTTC
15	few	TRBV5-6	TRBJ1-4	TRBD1	CASSLRTGVGEKLFF	TGTGCCAGCAGCTTGAGGACAGGGGTGGGCGAAAAACTGTTTTTT
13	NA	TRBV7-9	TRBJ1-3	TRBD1	CASSPTGENTIYF	TGTGCCAGCAGCCCGACAGGGGAAAACACCATATATTTT
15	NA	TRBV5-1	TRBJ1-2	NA	CASSWAGASSYGYTF	TGCGCCAGCAGCTGGGCAGGGGCAAGCAGCTATGGCTACACCTTC
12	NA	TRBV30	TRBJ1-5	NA	CAWTQGNQPQHF	TGTGCCTGGACACAGGGCAATCAGCCCCAGCATTTT
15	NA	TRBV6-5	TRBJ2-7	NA	CASSYSGALSYEQYF	TGTGCCAGCAGTTACTCAGGGGCCCTCTCCTACGAGCAGTACTTC
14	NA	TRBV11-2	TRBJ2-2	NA	CASSFGLSTGELFF	TGTGCCAGCAGCTTCGGACTGTCGACCGGGGAGCTGTTTTTT
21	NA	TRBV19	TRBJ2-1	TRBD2	CASSIDQRLAGGLMAYDEQFF	TGTGCCAGTAGTATAGATCAGAGACTAGCGGGGGGGCTAATGGCATACGATGAGCAGTTCTTC
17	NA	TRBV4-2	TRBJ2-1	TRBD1	CASSPFGQGRSYNEQFF	TGTGCCAGCAGCCCCTTCGGACAGGGCCGCTCCTACAATGAGCAGTTCTTC
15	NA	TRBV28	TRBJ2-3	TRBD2	CASSSRDYRTDTQYF	TGTGCCAGCAGTTCCCGGGACTATCGCACAGATACGCAGTATTTT
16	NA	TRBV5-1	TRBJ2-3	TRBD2	CASSPASGVSTDTQYF	TGCGCCAGCTCCCCGGCTAGCGGGGTTAGCACAGATACGCAGTATTTT
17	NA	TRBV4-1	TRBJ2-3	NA	CASSQEGLGGQPDTQYF	TGCGCCAGCAGCCAAGAAGGGCTCGGGGGGCAACCAGATACGCAGTATTTT
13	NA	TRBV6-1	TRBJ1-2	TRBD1	CASSEDRGYGYTF	TGTGCCAGCAGTGAGGACAGGGGCTATGGCTACACCTTC
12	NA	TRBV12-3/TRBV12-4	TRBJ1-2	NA	CASSGYSGGYTF	TGTGCCAGCAGTGGGTACAGTGGAGGCTACACCTTC
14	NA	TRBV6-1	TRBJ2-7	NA	CASSTLTSVNEQYF	TGTGCCAGCAGTACACTGACTAGTGTGAACGAGCAGTACTTC
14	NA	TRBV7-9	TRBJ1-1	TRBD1	CASSLGQGNTEAFF	TGTGCCAGCAGCTTAGGACAGGGGAACACTGAAGCTTTCTTT
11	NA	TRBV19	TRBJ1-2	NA	CASSKRLGYTF	TGTGCCAGTAGTAAGCGGCTTGGCTACACCTTC
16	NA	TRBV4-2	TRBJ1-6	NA	CASSQEQAPTGSPLHF	TGTGCCAGCAGCCAAGAACAGGCCCCTACTGGTTCACCCCTCCACTTT
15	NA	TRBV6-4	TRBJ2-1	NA	CASSDAPGVEGEQFF	TGTGCCAGCAGTGACGCCCCCGGGGTCGAGGGTGAGCAGTTCTTC
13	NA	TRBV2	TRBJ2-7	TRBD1	CATGAQGASEQYF	TGTGCCACTGGGGCCCAGGGGGCGTCGGAGCAGTACTTC
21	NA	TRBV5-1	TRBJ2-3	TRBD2	CASSLERRNSGGPPSTDTQYF	TGCGCCAGCAGCTTGGAGAGGAGAAATAGCGGGGGGCCCCCTAGCACAGATACGCAGTATTTT
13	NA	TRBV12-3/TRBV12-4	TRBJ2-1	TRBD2	CASSWRGSYEQFF	TGTGCCAGCAGTTGGCGGGGGAGCTATGAGCAGTTCTTC
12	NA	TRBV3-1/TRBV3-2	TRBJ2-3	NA	CASSHTRDTQYF	TGTGCCAGCAGCCACACTAGAGATACGCAGTATTTT
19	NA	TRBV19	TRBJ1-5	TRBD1	CASSLIRDRGWDSNQPQHF	TGTGCCAGTAGTTTGATACGGGACAGGGGTTGGGATAGCAATCAGCCCCAGCATTTT
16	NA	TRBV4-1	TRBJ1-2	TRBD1	CASSQALVDRGTGYTF	TGCGCCAGCAGCCAAGCCCTGGTGGACAGGGGAACTGGCTACACCTTC
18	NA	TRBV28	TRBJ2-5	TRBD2	CASSSLFGGLATQETQYF	TGTGCCAGCAGTTCCCTTTTCGGGGGACTAGCGACCCAAGAGACCCAGTACTTC
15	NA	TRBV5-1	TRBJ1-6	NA	CASRTETGYNSPLHF	TGCGCCAGCAGGACCGAGACAGGTTATAATTCACCCCTCCACTTT
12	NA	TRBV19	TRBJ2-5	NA	CASSIRGETQYF	TGTGCCAGTAGTATAAGGGGAGAGACCCAGTACTTC
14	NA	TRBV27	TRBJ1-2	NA	CASSRIQGNYGYTF	TGTGCCAGCAGCCGAATACAGGGTAACTATGGCTACACCTTC
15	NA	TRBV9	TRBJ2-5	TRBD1	CASSTHRGLGETQYF	TGTGCCAGCAGCACGCACAGGGGGCTGGGGGAGACCCAGTACTTC
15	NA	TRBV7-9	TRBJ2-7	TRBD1	CASSRGDRLNDEQYF	TGTGCCAGCAGCAGGGGGGACAGGCTAAATGACGAGCAGTACTTC
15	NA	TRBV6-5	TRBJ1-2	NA	CASVPSGSALYGYTF	TGTGCCAGCGTGCCGAGCGGGTCCGCTCTCTATGGCTACACCTTC
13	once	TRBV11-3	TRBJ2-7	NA	CASSLTAAYEQYF	TGTGCCAGCAGCCTAACAGCTGCCTACGAGCAGTACTTC
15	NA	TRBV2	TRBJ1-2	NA	CASSEEGVGDYGYTF	TGTGCCAGCAGTGAAGAAGGGGTCGGTGACTATGGCTACACCTTC
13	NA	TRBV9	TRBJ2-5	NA	CASRAGNQETQYF	TGTGCCAGCAGGGCGGGGAATCAAGAGACCCAGTACTTC
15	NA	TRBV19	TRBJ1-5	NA	CASSIEGYGNQPQHF	TGTGCCAGTAGTATAGAGGGCTATGGCAATCAGCCCCAGCATTTT
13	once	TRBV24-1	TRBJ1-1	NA	CATSDFPYTEAFF	TGTGCCACCAGTGATTTTCCATACACTGAAGCTTTCTTT
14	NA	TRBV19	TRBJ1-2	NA	CASSIRRGKDGYTF	TGTGCCAGTAGTATAAGACGGGGAAAGGATGGCTACACCTTC
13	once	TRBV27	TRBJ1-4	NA	CASTDATNEKLFF	TGTGCCAGCACAGATGCAACTAATGAAAAACTGTTTTTT
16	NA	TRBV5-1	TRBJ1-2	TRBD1	CASSELTGTGDYGYTF	TGCGCCAGCAGCGAACTAACCGGGACAGGGGACTATGGCTACACCTTC